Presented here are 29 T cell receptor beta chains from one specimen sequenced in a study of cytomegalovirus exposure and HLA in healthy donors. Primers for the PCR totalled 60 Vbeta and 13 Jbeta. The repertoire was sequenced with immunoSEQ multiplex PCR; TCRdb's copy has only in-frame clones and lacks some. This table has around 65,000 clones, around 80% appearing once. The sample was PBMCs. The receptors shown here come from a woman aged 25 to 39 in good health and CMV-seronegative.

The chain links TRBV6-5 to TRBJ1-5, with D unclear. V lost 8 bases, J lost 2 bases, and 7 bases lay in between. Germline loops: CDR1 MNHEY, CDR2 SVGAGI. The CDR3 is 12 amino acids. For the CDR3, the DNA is TGTGCCAGCCGGCAGGGCAATCAGCCCCAGCATTTT. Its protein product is CASRQGNQPQHF.

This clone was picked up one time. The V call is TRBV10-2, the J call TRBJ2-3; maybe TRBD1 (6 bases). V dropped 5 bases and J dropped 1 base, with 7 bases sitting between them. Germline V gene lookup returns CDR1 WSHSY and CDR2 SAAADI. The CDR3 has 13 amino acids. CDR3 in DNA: TGCGCCAGCAGTAGACAGGGCACAGATACGCAGTATTTT. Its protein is CASSRQGTDTQYF.

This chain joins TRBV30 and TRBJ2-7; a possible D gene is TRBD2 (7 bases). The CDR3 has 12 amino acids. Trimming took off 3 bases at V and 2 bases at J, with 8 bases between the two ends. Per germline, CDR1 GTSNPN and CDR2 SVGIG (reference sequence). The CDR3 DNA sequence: TGTGCCTGGAGCGGGGGGCCCTACGAGCAGTACTTC. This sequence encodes CAWSGGPYEQYF.

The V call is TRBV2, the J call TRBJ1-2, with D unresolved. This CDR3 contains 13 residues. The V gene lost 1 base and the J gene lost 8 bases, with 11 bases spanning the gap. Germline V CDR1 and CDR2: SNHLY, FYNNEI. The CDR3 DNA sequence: TGTGCCAGCAGTGAAGAGAGATCGCGGGGCTACACCTTC. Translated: CASSEERSRGYTF.

In DNA, the CDR3 is TGTGCCAGCAGTCGGACTAGCGGGAGTAATGAGCAGTTCTTC. Amino acid sequence: CASSRTSGSNEQFF. The V gene is TRBV28, the J gene TRBJ2-1, with 13 bases aligning to TRBD2. The CDR3 extends over 14 amino acids. V gave up 5 bases and J gave up 7 bases; unmatched junction bases: 2. From germline, CDR1 is MDHEN and CDR2 SYDVKM.

The CDR3 sequence: CAWSAGQGAGQPQHF. CDR3 in DNA: TGTGCCTGGAGTGCAGGACAGGGGGCGGGTCAGCCCCAGCATTTT. The chain uses TRBV30 and TRBJ1-5; TRBD1 agrees at 11 bases. The CDR3 consists of 15 residues. CDR1 is GTSNPN and CDR2 is SVGIG in the germline V gene (reference sequence). Trimming cost V 1 base and J 6 bases; bases outside gene matches: 5.

DNA for the CDR3: TGTGCCAGCAGTGAGCCTAGCGGGTTTTACGAGCAGTACTTC. Amino acids: CASSEPSGFYEQYF. The chain has TRBV2 and TRBJ2-7; 8 bases map to TRBD2. V was clipped by 3 bases and J by 4 bases; unmatched bases: 5. Germline V lookup: CDR1 SNHLY, CDR2 FYNNEI. This CDR3 is built from 14 residues.

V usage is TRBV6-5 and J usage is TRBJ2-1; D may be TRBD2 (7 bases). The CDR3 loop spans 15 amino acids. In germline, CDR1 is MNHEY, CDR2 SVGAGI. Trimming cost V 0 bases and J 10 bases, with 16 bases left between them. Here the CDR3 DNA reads TGTGCCAGCAGTTACTCGAGAGGGGGGGCACAAGAGCAGTTCTTC. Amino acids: CASSYSRGGAQEQFF.

CDR3 in DNA: TGTGCCAGCAGCAACAGGGGGCTTAACACCGGGGAGCTGTTTTTT. It translates to CASSNRGLNTGELFF. The V call is TRBV9, the J call TRBJ2-2, with TRBD1 matching 9 bases. Germline V lookup: CDR1 SGDLS, CDR2 YYNGEE. The J segment lost 2 bases and the V segment lost 4 bases, leaving 3 bases of the junction unmatched. This CDR3 has 15 amino acids.

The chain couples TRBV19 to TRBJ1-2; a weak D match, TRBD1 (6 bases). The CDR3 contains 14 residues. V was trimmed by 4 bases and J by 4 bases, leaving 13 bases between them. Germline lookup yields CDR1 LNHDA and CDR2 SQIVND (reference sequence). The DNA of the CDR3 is TGTGCCAGTAGTAAGGGCAGGGGAACCTATGGCTACACCTTC. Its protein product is CASSKGRGTYGYTF.

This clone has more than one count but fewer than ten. In DNA form, the CDR3 reads TGTGCCAGCAGCTTGGATCTTAGCGGGCGTGACGAGCAGTACTTC. Translated: CASSLDLSGRDEQYF. The V call is TRBV5-6, the J call TRBJ2-7, with 7 bases that match TRBD2. Losses at the gene ends were 0 bases for V and 5 bases for J; bases not matched to a gene: 8. CDR3 length: 15 residues. Germline CDR1 and CDR2: SGHDT and YYEEEE.

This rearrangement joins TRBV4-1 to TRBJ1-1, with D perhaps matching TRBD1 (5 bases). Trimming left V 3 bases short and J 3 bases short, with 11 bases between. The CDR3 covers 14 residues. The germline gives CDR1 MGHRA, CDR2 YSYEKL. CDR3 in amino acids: CASSHRDPDTEAFF. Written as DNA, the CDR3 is TGCGCCAGCAGCCACAGGGATCCCGACACTGAAGCTTTCTTT.

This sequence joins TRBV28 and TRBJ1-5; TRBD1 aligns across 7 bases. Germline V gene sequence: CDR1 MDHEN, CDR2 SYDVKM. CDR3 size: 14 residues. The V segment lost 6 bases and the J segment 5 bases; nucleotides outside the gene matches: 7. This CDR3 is CASRYRGLDQPQHF. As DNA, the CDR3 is TGTGCCAGCAGGTACAGGGGCCTGGATCAGCCCCAGCATTTT.

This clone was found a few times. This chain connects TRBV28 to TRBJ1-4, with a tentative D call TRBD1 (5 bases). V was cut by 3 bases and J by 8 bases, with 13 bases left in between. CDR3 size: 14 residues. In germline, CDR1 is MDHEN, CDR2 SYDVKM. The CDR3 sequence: CASSFRVGTEKLFF. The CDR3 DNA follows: TGTGCCAGCAGTTTCAGGGTCGGTACGGAAAAACTGTTTTTT. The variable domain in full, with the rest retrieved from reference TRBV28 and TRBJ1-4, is DVKVTQSSRYLVKRTGEKVFLECVQDMDHENMFWYRQDPGLGLRLIYFSYDVKMKEKGDIPEGYSVSREKKERFSLILESASTNQTSMYLCASSFRVGTEKLFFGSGTQLSVL.

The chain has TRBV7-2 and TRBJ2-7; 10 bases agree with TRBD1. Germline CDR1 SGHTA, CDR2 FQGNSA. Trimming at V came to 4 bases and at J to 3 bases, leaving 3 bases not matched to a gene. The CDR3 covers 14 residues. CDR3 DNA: TGTGCCAGCAGCTGGGGGACAGGGGACTACGAGCAGTACTTC. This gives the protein CASSWGTGDYEQYF.

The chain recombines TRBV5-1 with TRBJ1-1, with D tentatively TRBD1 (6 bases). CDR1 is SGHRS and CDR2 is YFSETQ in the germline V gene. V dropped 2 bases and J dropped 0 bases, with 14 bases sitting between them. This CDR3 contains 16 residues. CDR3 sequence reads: CASSFLLQGLNTEAFF. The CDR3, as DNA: TGCGCCAGCAGCTTCCTCTTACAGGGACTGAACACTGAAGCTTTCTTT.

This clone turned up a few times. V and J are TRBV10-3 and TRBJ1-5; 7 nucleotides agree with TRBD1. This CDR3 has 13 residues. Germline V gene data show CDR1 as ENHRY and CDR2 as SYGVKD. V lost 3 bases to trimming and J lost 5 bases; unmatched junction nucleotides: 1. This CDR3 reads CAISDRGDQPQHF. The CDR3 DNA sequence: TGTGCCATCAGTGACAGGGGGGATCAGCCCCAGCATTTT.

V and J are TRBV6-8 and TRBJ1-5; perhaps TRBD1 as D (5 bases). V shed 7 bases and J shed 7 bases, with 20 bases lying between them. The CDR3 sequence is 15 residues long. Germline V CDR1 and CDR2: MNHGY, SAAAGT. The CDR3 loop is CASTPSSGGRQPQHF. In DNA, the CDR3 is TGTGCCAGCACCCCTAGTTCTGGGGGGAGGCAGCCCCAGCATTTT.

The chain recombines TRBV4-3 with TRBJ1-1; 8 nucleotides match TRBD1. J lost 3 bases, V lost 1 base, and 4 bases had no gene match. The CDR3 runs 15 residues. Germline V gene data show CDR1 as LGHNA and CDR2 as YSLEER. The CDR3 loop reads CASSQGQGAHTEAFF. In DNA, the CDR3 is TGCGCCAGCAGCCAAGGTCAGGGGGCGCACACTGAAGCTTTCTTT.

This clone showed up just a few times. The CDR3 loop is CASSDSGGGSYNEQFF. The CDR3 nucleotides are TGTGCCAGCAGTGATAGCGGGGGGGGCTCCTACAATGAGCAGTTCTTC. The V gene is TRBV6-1, the J gene TRBJ2-1, with TRBD2 identical over 11 bases. Per the germline V gene, CDR1 is MNHNS and CDR2 is SASEGT. The CDR3 is made up of 16 amino acids. Unmatched junction bases numbered 1, after V lost 3 bases and J lost 0 bases.

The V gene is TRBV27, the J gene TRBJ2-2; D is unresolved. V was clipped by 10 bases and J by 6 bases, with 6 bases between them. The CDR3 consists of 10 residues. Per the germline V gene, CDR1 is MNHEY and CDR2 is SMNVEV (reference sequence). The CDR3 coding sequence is TGTGCCAACATGGCCGGGGAGCTGTTTTTT. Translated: CANMAGELFF.

The CDR3 loop reads CASSQTGLRSGEQYF. The CDR3 DNA reads as TGCGCCAGCAGCCAAACCGGCCTTAGGTCAGGCGAGCAGTACTTC. The chain carries TRBV4-3 and TRBJ2-7, with D unclear. From germline, CDR1 is LGHNA and CDR2 YSLEER. This CDR3 spans 15 amino acids. Trimming took off 2 bases at V and 6 bases at J, with 17 bases between the two ends.

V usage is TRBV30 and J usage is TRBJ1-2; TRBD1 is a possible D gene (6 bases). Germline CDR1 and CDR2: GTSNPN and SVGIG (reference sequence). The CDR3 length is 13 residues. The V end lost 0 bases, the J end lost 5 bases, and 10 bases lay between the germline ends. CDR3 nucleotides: TGTGCCTGGAGTGTCGGACAGAGGTATGGCTACACCTTC. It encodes CAWSVGQRYGYTF.

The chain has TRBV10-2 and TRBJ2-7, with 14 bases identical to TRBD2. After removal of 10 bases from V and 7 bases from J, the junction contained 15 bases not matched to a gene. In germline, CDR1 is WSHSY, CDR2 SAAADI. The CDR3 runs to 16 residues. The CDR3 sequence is CATLQTSGRASGEQYF. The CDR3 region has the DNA TGCGCCACCCTCCAGACTAGCGGGAGGGCCTCGGGAGAGCAGTACTTC.

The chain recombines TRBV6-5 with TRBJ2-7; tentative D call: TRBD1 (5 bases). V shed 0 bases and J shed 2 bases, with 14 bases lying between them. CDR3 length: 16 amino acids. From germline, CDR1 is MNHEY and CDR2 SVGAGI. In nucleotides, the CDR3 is TGTGCCAGCAGTTACTCACGGGCAGGGCCCCCCTACGAGCAGTACTTC. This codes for CASSYSRAGPPYEQYF.

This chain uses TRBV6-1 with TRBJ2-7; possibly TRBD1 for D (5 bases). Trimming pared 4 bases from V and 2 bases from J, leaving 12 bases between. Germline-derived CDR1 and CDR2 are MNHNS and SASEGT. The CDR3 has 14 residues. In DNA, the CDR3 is TGTGCCAGCAGTGTCGTCAGGGTAACCTACGAGCAGTACTTC. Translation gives CASSVVRVTYEQYF.

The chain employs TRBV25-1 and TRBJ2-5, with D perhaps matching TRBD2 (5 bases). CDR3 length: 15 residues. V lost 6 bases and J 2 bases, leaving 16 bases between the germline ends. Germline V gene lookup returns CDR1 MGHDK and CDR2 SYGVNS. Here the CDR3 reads CASSVGRRYQETQYF. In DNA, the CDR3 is TGTGCCAGCAGCGTTGGGAGACGGTATCAAGAGACCCAGTACTTC. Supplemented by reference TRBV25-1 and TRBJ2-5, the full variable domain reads EADIYQTPRYLVIGTGKKITLECSQTMGHDKMYWYQQDPGMELHLIHYSYGVNSTEKGDLSSESTVSRIRTEHFPLTLESARPSHTSQYLCASSVGRRYQETQYFGPGTRLLVL.

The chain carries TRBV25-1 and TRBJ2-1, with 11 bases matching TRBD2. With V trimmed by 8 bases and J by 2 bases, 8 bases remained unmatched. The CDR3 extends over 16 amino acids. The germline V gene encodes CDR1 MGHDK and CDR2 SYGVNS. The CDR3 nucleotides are TGTGCCAGCCGAGATAGCGGGAGGGCCCCCTACAATGAGCAGTTCTTC. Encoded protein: CASRDSGRAPYNEQFF.

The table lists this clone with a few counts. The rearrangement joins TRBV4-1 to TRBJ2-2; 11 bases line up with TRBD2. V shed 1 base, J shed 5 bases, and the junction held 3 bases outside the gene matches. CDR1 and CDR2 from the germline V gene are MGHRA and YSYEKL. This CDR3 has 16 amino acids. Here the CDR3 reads CASSQAASGGTGELFF. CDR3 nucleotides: TGCGCCAGCAGCCAAGCGGCTAGCGGGGGGACCGGGGAGCTGTTTTTT.